These 2 T cell receptor beta chains originate from one sample sequenced in a study of identical twins. In TCRdb, the 5' RACE reads were re-called with MiXCR into one record per CDR3 protein. The table records about 200,000 distinct CDR3 sequences, 6.5% of them present only once. This sample also belongs to another study, concerning T cells expressing NK-cell markers.

Material for sequencing was CD8+ T cells sorted from blood. Receptors were obtained from a woman under 30 in good health.

This clonotype was counted only a few times. V gene TRBV7-9 combines with J gene TRBJ2-7; D may be TRBD1 or TRBD2 (6 bases each). V dropped 5 bases and J dropped 2 bases, with 19 bases sitting between them. Germline CDR1 reads SEHNR; CDR2 reads FQNEAQ (reference sequence). The CDR3 covers 16 residues. The CDR3 protein is CASSPPQGRGTYEQYF. The CDR3 nucleotides are TGTGCCAGCAGCCCACCCCAGGGGCGCGGGACCTACGAGCAGTACTTC.

This clonotype has more than one count but fewer than ten. The chain uses TRBV6-6 and TRBJ2-3; no definite D call. The CDR3 is 13 residues long. The germline CDR1 and CDR2 sequences are MNHNY and SVGAGI (reference sequence). V lost 9 bases to trimming and J lost 5 bases, with 15 bases between them. CDR3 protein: CASRPEGQDTQYF. The CDR3 DNA sequence: TGTGCCAGTCGTCCGGAAGGCCAAGATACGCAGTATTTT.